This TCR beta chain was recovered during a study of blood T cell repertoires in COVID-19. At the level of the study: From T cells, B-cell-depleted T cells, or PBMCs came the material, which was cDNA or gDNA.

There are a few counts of this clone. Germline-derived CDR1 and CDR2 are DFQATT and SNEGSKA (reference sequence). The V end lost 6 bases, the J end lost 3 bases, and 9 bases lay between the germline ends. CDR3 length: 11 residues. TCRdb's table, derived via immunoSEQ multiplex PCR, lists solely in-frame clones and lacks some. Seen here are roughly 190,000 clones, 70% to 90% observed once, and the top ten hold 5% to 7.5%. The sequence came from a woman in her forties who had recovered from COVID-19. This chain joins TRBV20-1 and TRBJ2-7, with D hard to call. Sequenced input: peripheral blood. CDR3 amino acids: CSAPRNYEQYF. CDR3 in DNA: TGCAGTGCCCCGCGTAACTACGAGCAGTACTTC.